This T cell receptor beta chain originates from a study of blood T cell repertoires in COVID-19 (dated by TCRdb to between 2020 and 2021). In the study overall: The collaborator samples originated in the United States, Italy and Spain and spanned the acute and convalescent phases of COVID-19. The prospective study material was composed of cDNA or gDNA derived from T cells, B-cell-depleted T cells, or PBMCs. Deeply sampled blood TCRbeta repertoires from subjects exposed to, actively infected with, or recovered from COVID-19 were included in the dataset. The repertoires were released in a freely available public database meant as a resource for research on the immune response to SARS-CoV-2. The samples were drawn from two sources: the first 160 participants of the ongoing ImmuneRACE study, and 1,000 to 1,500 subjects contributed by 6 global collaborators. The sample metadata nearly always contained a de-identified subject ID, COVID-19 status, age in years and sex. Where available, HLA class I and class II types were taken from metadata supplied by the sample provider and were not determined by assay-based typing. Summary of the overall study and its limitations: The amount of clinical and demographic metadata varied by source and participant and was provided uncurated.

Its CDR3 holds 16 amino acids, cysteine through phenylalanine. CDR3 DNA only is kept here, 48 bases in frame from base 1. V loses 2 bases of germline sequence and J loses 4 bases, and the interval between the two ends is 17 bases. Reading the germline V gene (reference sequence) gives CDR1 LGHDT and CDR2 YNNKEL. This clone was found once. Its antigen has not been determined. Base qualities are not at hand, and no much larger clone is one base apart. The immunoSEQ Assay, a bias-controlled multiplex PCR, was used to amplify TCRbeta CDR3 regions from genomic DNA. Turning to the authors' computational methods: The number of nucleated cells in each sample was estimated from the amplification of reference gene primers within the assay. To quantify the absolute abundance of each unique TCRbeta CDR3 rearrangement, sequence reads were collapsed and filtered. For each sample, productive Simpson clonality was calculated by taking the square root of Simpson's diversity index across productive rearrangements. TCRdb retrieved this table from immuneACCESS and kept in-frame rearrangements only. Not all clones are present; in checked studies, unresolved V genes account for under half, and no reason is known for the remainder. V and J calls and clone size are copied from that table; D and trimming were computed from the DNA. Across this sample there are about 150,000 clones, with roughly 80% seen only once. The ten largest clones capture approximately 30% of the sample.

Collaborating institutions collected whole blood in K2EDTA tubes following their own protocols. Collaborator samples were shipped for TCRbeta analysis as frozen whole blood, isolated PBMCs, or DNA extracted from either sample type. The chain employs TRBV3-1 (or the pseudogene TRBV3-2) and TRBJ1-2; a tentative D match to TRBD1 spans 6 bases. The receptor was isolated from a woman aged 60 to 75 with acute or convalescent COVID-19. The sample taken for sequencing was peripheral blood. This receptor has the CDR3 CASSQIWDNRLYGYTF. The DNA reads as follows: TGTGCCAGCAGCCAAATCTGGGACAACAGGCTCTATGGCTACACCTTC.